This is a list of T cell receptor beta chains from one sample in a study of glioma-infiltrating T cells. Via MiXCR, TCRdb re-called the multiplex PCR reads, giving one row per CDR3 protein. The repertoire has around 390,000 distinct CDR3 sequences, 41% of them found once; the top ten carry about 12%. Sequencing was performed on glioma tissue, nonneoplastic brain tissue, or PBMCs (not recorded which). Receptors originate from a human donor with low-grade glioma or glioblastoma, undergoing nonglioma brain surgery, or in good health (not recorded which). Both conserved end residues are part of each CDR3. Each record gives: CDR3 DNA, CDR3 protein, J gene, clone size, D gene, CDR3 length, V gene. A D gene is named only where the DNA matches it firmly. The size field is filled for only some rows; it gives once, few, many or a size class.

CDR3nt: TGTGCCACCAGTGATAGACTAGCGGGTCGCTCCTACAATGAGCAGTTCTTC
CDR3aa: CATSDRLAGRSYNEQFF
j_gene: TRBJ2-1
abundance: few
d_gene: TRBD2
len: 17
v_gene: TRBV24-1

CDR3nt: TGTGCCAGCAGCTTTGGACAGGGGTACACTGAAGCTTTCTTT
CDR3aa: CASSFGQGYTEAFF
j_gene: TRBJ1-1
abundance: few
d_gene: TRBD1
len: 14
v_gene: TRBV7-9

CDR3nt: TGTGCCAGCAGAGAGGCCACGAGCTCCTACAATGAGCAGTTCTTC
CDR3aa: CASREATSSYNEQFF
j_gene: TRBJ2-1
abundance: -
d_gene: -
len: 15
v_gene: TRBV6-4

CDR3nt: TGTGCCAGCAGTATAGGACTAGCGGGAGGCCCTAGCACAGATACGCAGTATTTT
CDR3aa: CASSIGLAGGPSTDTQYF
j_gene: TRBJ2-3
abundance: few
d_gene: TRBD2
len: 18
v_gene: TRBV28

CDR3nt: TGTGCCAGCATTTTAAACCCTGGCTCTGGAAACACCATATATTTT
CDR3aa: CASILNPGSGNTIYF
j_gene: TRBJ1-3
abundance: -
d_gene: -
len: 15
v_gene: TRBV4-2

CDR3nt: TGTGTCCCCACCAGCGGGAGAACGAATGAGCAGTTCTTC
CDR3aa: CVPTSGRTNEQFF
j_gene: TRBJ2-1
abundance: -
d_gene: TRBD2
len: 13
v_gene: TRBV6-2/TRBV6-3

CDR3nt: TGTGCCCCTTCTTCATTGAGCTACGAGCAGTACTTC
CDR3aa: CAPSSLSYEQYF
j_gene: TRBJ2-7
abundance: -
d_gene: -
len: 12
v_gene: TRBV7-3

CDR3nt: TGCGCCAGCAGACCCGATAGTAGACAGGGTGCTGGAAACACCATATATTTT
CDR3aa: CASRPDSRQGAGNTIYF
j_gene: TRBJ1-3
abundance: once
d_gene: TRBD1
len: 17
v_gene: TRBV4-3

CDR3nt: TGCAGTGCTACCTCATCTACGTACGAGCAGTACTTC
CDR3aa: CSATSSTYEQYF
j_gene: TRBJ2-7
abundance: few
d_gene: -
len: 12
v_gene: TRBV20-1

CDR3nt: TGTGCCAGCAGGGCGGCTGGGCGGGAGGTAGATGAGCAGTTCTTC
CDR3aa: CASRAAGREVDEQFF
j_gene: TRBJ2-1
abundance: many
d_gene: TRBD2
len: 15
v_gene: TRBV6-1

CDR3nt: TGCAGTGCTCCTGGGGGCTCCTACTCCTACAATGAGCAGTTCTTC
CDR3aa: CSAPGGSYSYNEQFF
j_gene: TRBJ2-1
abundance: -
d_gene: -
len: 15
v_gene: TRBV20-1

CDR3nt: TGTGCCAGCAGTGCACAGAACAGGGACCAAGAGACCCAGTACTTC
CDR3aa: CASSAQNRDQETQYF
j_gene: TRBJ2-5
abundance: -
d_gene: -
len: 15
v_gene: TRBV12-3/TRBV12-4

CDR3nt: TGTGCCAGCAGCCGACTAGCGGGAGCCGAGCATGAGCAGTTCTTC
CDR3aa: CASSRLAGAEHEQFF
j_gene: TRBJ2-1
abundance: few
d_gene: TRBD2
len: 15
v_gene: TRBV7-9

CDR3nt: TGTGCCAGCAGCCACCCGGGACAGAAGAACACTGAAGCTTTCTTT
CDR3aa: CASSHPGQKNTEAFF
j_gene: TRBJ1-1
abundance: -
d_gene: TRBD1
len: 15
v_gene: TRBV4-2

CDR3nt: TGTGCCACCAGCGACAGGGGGGGGTTTTATGGCTACACCTTC
CDR3aa: CATSDRGGFYGYTF
j_gene: TRBJ1-2
abundance: -
d_gene: TRBD1
len: 14
v_gene: TRBV24-1

CDR3nt: TGCAGTGCTAGGCGGTCGGGACATCGGAACACTGAAGCTTTCTTT
CDR3aa: CSARRSGHRNTEAFF
j_gene: TRBJ1-1
abundance: many
d_gene: -
len: 15
v_gene: TRBV20-1

CDR3nt: TGTGCCAGCGGAACGGGGGGCCGGCAGCCCCAGCATTTT
CDR3aa: CASGTGGRQPQHF
j_gene: TRBJ1-5
abundance: few
d_gene: -
len: 13
v_gene: TRBV6-1

CDR3nt: TGTGCCAGTAGTATAACACTAGTCAACACCGGGGAGCTGTTTTTT
CDR3aa: CASSITLVNTGELFF
j_gene: TRBJ2-2
abundance: -
d_gene: -
len: 15
v_gene: TRBV19

CDR3nt: TGTGCCAGTAGTCACCTCGACAGGGGATTCTATGGCTACACCTTC
CDR3aa: CASSHLDRGFYGYTF
j_gene: TRBJ1-2
abundance: few
d_gene: TRBD1
len: 15
v_gene: TRBV19

CDR3nt: TGCAGTGCTAGAGATTGGTTAAGGGAGCAAGTGAATCAGCCCCAGCATTTT
CDR3aa: CSARDWLREQVNQPQHF
j_gene: TRBJ1-5
abundance: many
d_gene: -
len: 17
v_gene: TRBV20-1

CDR3nt: TGTGCCACCACACGGGGGGCGGATGGCTACACCTTC
CDR3aa: CATTRGADGYTF
j_gene: TRBJ1-2
abundance: many
d_gene: -
len: 12
v_gene: TRBV15

CDR3nt: TGTGCCAGCATCCTCCCCCCAGACGTAGCTTTCTTT
CDR3aa: CASILPPDVAFF
j_gene: TRBJ1-1
abundance: many
d_gene: -
len: 12
v_gene: TRBV6-1

CDR3nt: TGCGCCAGCAGCCAAGGGCTTGGTAGCGGGAGTACAGATACGCAGTATTTT
CDR3aa: CASSQGLGSGSTDTQYF
j_gene: TRBJ2-3
abundance: -
d_gene: TRBD2
len: 17
v_gene: TRBV4-1

CDR3nt: TGTGCCAGCAGTTTATTTACACGCGGTTCCTACGAGCAGTACTTC
CDR3aa: CASSLFTRGSYEQYF
j_gene: TRBJ2-7
abundance: -
d_gene: -
len: 15
v_gene: TRBV27

CDR3nt: TGTGCCAGCAGCCGCGACAGCCTGGCGTCCTACGAGCAGTACTTC
CDR3aa: CASSRDSLASYEQYF
j_gene: TRBJ2-7
abundance: once
d_gene: -
len: 15
v_gene: TRBV12-3/TRBV12-4

CDR3nt: TGTGCCATCAGTTGGACTAGCGGGGGTACCGGGTCTAGCACAGATACGCAGTATTTT
CDR3aa: CAISWTSGGTGSSTDTQYF
j_gene: TRBJ2-3
abundance: few
d_gene: TRBD2
len: 19
v_gene: TRBV10-3

CDR3nt: TGTGCCAGCAGTGGCTATATCGACAATGAGCAGTTCTTC
CDR3aa: CASSGYIDNEQFF
j_gene: TRBJ2-1
abundance: many
d_gene: -
len: 13
v_gene: TRBV28

CDR3nt: TGTGCCAGCAGCTTAGAATCTAGCGGGAGTGTGTATGAGCAGTTCTTC
CDR3aa: CASSLESSGSVYEQFF
j_gene: TRBJ2-1
abundance: -
d_gene: TRBD2
len: 16
v_gene: TRBV7-6

CDR3nt: TGTGCCAGCAGCTTAAACTCAGCGGGAGTAGCCGGGGAGCTGTTTTTT
CDR3aa: CASSLNSAGVAGELFF
j_gene: TRBJ2-2
abundance: -
d_gene: TRBD2
len: 16
v_gene: TRBV7-9

CDR3nt: TGTGCCAGCAGCACGGACAGGGGGCCATACGAGCAGTACTTC
CDR3aa: CASSTDRGPYEQYF
j_gene: TRBJ2-7
abundance: -
d_gene: TRBD1
len: 14
v_gene: TRBV7-2

CDR3nt: TGTGCCAGCACCCTGAGAGCCAGCGTCGAGCCCCAGCATTTT
CDR3aa: CASTLRASVEPQHF
j_gene: TRBJ1-5
abundance: few
d_gene: -
len: 14
v_gene: TRBV28

CDR3nt: TGTGCCAGCAGTTTACCGGTAGTAGGAGAGACCCAGTACTTC
CDR3aa: CASSLPVVGETQYF
j_gene: TRBJ2-5
abundance: -
d_gene: -
len: 14
v_gene: TRBV28

CDR3nt: TGTGCCAGTAGTGGGACTAGCGAGTTATATCGCTCCTACAATGAGCAGTTCTTC
CDR3aa: CASSGTSELYRSYNEQFF
j_gene: TRBJ2-1
abundance: -
d_gene: TRBD2
len: 18
v_gene: TRBV19

CDR3nt: TGTGCCAGCAGTTTAACAGTGGGGGGGTACGAGCAGTACTTC
CDR3aa: CASSLTVGGYEQYF
j_gene: TRBJ2-7
abundance: -
d_gene: TRBD2
len: 14
v_gene: TRBV27

CDR3nt: TGCAGTGGGACAGGGGGATTGGAGCCCCAGCATTTT
CDR3aa: CSGTGGLEPQHF
j_gene: TRBJ1-5
abundance: -
d_gene: TRBD1
len: 12
v_gene: TRBV20-1

CDR3nt: TGTGCCAGCAGCGACAGACAGGGAATCTACGAGCAGTTCTTC
CDR3aa: CASSDRQGIYEQFF
j_gene: TRBJ2-1
abundance: -
d_gene: TRBD1
len: 14
v_gene: TRBV5-4

CDR3nt: TGTGCCAGCAACCCTAGCGGGACCGGGGAGCTGTTTTTT
CDR3aa: CASNPSGTGELFF
j_gene: TRBJ2-2
abundance: -
d_gene: TRBD2
len: 13
v_gene: TRBV6-1

CDR3nt: TGTGCCAGCAGCGGACAGGGGGCCCAGCCCCAGCATTTT
CDR3aa: CASSGQGAQPQHF
j_gene: TRBJ1-5
abundance: -
d_gene: TRBD1
len: 13
v_gene: TRBV7-2

CDR3nt: TGCGCCAGCAGCTTATCCCCCAGGGCATCCGGGGAGCTGTTTTTT
CDR3aa: CASSLSPRASGELFF
j_gene: TRBJ2-2
abundance: few
d_gene: -
len: 15
v_gene: TRBV5-1

CDR3nt: TGTGCCAGCAGTCCGCCCTACAATCAGCCCCAGCATTTT
CDR3aa: CASSPPYNQPQHF
j_gene: TRBJ1-5
abundance: many
d_gene: -
len: 13
v_gene: TRBV6-2/TRBV6-3

CDR3nt: TGTGCCACCAGCAGGATTCTAGCGAGTTCCTACGAGCAGTACTTC
CDR3aa: CATSRILASSYEQYF
j_gene: TRBJ2-7
abundance: once
d_gene: -
len: 15
v_gene: TRBV15

CDR3nt: TGTGCCGTTCAATACCGGGACCGCTCCTACGAGCAGTACTTC
CDR3aa: CAVQYRDRSYEQYF
j_gene: TRBJ2-7
abundance: many
d_gene: -
len: 14
v_gene: TRBV28

CDR3nt: TGTGCCAGCAGTTTGGGGACAGGGAGTGGAGAAAAACTGTTTTTT
CDR3aa: CASSLGTGSGEKLFF
j_gene: TRBJ1-4
abundance: many
d_gene: TRBD1
len: 15
v_gene: TRBV27

CDR3nt: TGTGCCAGCAGCTTAATCCTGGCTAGCGGGAGATTATTTTCCTACAATGAGCAGTTCTTC
CDR3aa: CASSLILASGRLFSYNEQFF
j_gene: TRBJ2-1
abundance: -
d_gene: TRBD2
len: 20
v_gene: TRBV13

CDR3nt: TGTGCCAGCAGCCCCCCCAATCGCGGCGTTGATGGCTACACCTTC
CDR3aa: CASSPPNRGVDGYTF
j_gene: TRBJ1-2
abundance: -
d_gene: -
len: 15
v_gene: TRBV28

CDR3nt: TGTGCCAGCAGGCAACGGCCGGGACAGGGAAATGAAAAACTGTTTTTT
CDR3aa: CASRQRPGQGNEKLFF
j_gene: TRBJ1-4
abundance: many
d_gene: TRBD1
len: 16
v_gene: TRBV2

CDR3nt: TGTGCCAGCAGCCCATTAGGACTAGCCGCCTCCTACAATGAGCAGTTCTTC
CDR3aa: CASSPLGLAASYNEQFF
j_gene: TRBJ2-1
abundance: few
d_gene: TRBD2
len: 17
v_gene: TRBV5-6

CDR3nt: TGCAGTGCTAAGAGGAGCGTACAAGAGACCCAGTACTTC
CDR3aa: CSAKRSVQETQYF
j_gene: TRBJ2-5
abundance: few
d_gene: -
len: 13
v_gene: TRBV20-1

CDR3nt: TGTGCCAGCAGTTACGACAGGGGATGGAGAAACATTCAGTACTTC
CDR3aa: CASSYDRGWRNIQYF
j_gene: TRBJ2-4
abundance: -
d_gene: TRBD1
len: 15
v_gene: TRBV6-5